What follows are 21 T cell receptor beta chains derived from one specimen sequenced in a study of blood T cell repertoires in COVID-19. Produced via immunoSEQ multiplex PCR; TCRdb's table is partial and in-frame only. The sample lists roughly 80,000 clones, approximately 90% occurring once. The sequenced sample was peripheral blood. The receptors were gathered from a woman of 80 years or more with acute or convalescent COVID-19.

Note on this clone: One end of the junction varies from germline; a read error may be responsible. The chain uses TRBV10-2 and TRBJ1-5; tentatively, D is TRBD1 (6 bases). CDR1 and CDR2 from the germline V gene are WSHSY and SAAADI. This CDR3 region has 14 residues. The CDR3 is CASRETGSNQPQHF. The CDR3 nucleotides read TGCGCCAGCCGTGAGACAGGTAGCAATCAGCCCCAGCATTTT.

V usage is TRBV29-1 and J usage is TRBJ1-1; 8 bases are a match to TRBD1. J lost 0 bases, V lost 6 bases, and 6 bases had no gene match. CDR1 and CDR2 from the germline V gene are SQVTM and ANQGSEA. This CDR3 has 14 amino acids. CDR3 in amino acids: CSVTGTGMNTEAFF. CDR3 nucleotides: TGCAGCGTGACTGGGACAGGTATGAACACTGAAGCTTTCTTT.

The chain joins TRBV10-3 to TRBJ2-1, with 9 bases matching TRBD1. Germline loops: CDR1 ENHRY, CDR2 SYGVKD. CDR3 length equals 13 residues. With V trimmed by 3 bases and J by 9 bases, 3 bases remained unmatched. The CDR3 DNA follows: TGTGCCATCAGTGACACAGGGGGCACTGAGCAGTTCTTC. Encoded protein: CAISDTGGTEQFF.

The chain joins TRBV7-8 to TRBJ2-1; no clear D. CDR1 is SGHVS, CDR2 FQNEAQ, per germline. V lost 0 bases and J 9 bases, leaving 12 bases between the germline ends. This CDR3 spans 14 amino acids. The CDR3: CASSLAPQNPEQFF. DNA for the CDR3: TGTGCCAGCAGCTTAGCCCCTCAGAACCCTGAGCAGTTCTTC. Full variable domain (outside the CDR3, taken from reference TRBV7-8 and TRBJ2-1): GAGVSQSPRYKVAKRGQDVALRCDPISGHVSLFWYQQALGQGPEFLTYFQNEAQLDKSGLPSDRFFAERPEGSVSTLKIQRTQQEDSAVYLCASSLAPQNPEQFFGPGTRLTVL.

This chain connects TRBV5-6 to TRBJ2-3; 9 positions agree with TRBD1. This CDR3 has 18 amino acids. V lost 2 bases, J lost 5 bases, and 15 bases stayed unmatched. Per germline, CDR1 SGHDT and CDR2 YYEEEE. CDR3 DNA sequence: TGTGCCAGCAGCTTCTTTAGGACAGGGGCTCTCGCAGGAGATACGCAGTATTTT. It translates to CASSFFRTGALAGDTQYF.

The V gene is TRBV7-9, the J gene TRBJ2-6; D might be TRBD2 (6 bases). Germline V gene sequence: CDR1 SEHNR, CDR2 FQNEAQ (reference sequence). The CDR3 has 17 residues. V lost 2 bases to trimming and J lost 0 bases, with 11 bases between them. CDR3 residues: CASSLLLEGSGANVLTF. In nucleotides, the CDR3 is TGTGCCAGCAGCTTATTACTGGAGGGCTCTGGGGCCAACGTCCTGACTTTC.

The chain joins TRBV5-1 to TRBJ1-1; 7 nucleotides line up with TRBD1. V was pared by 0 bases and J by 4 bases, with 3 bases of the junction left unmatched. CDR3 size: 14 residues. The germline CDR1 and CDR2 sequences are SGHRS and YFSETQ. CDR3 DNA sequence: TGCGCCAGCAGCTTGGGACAGGGTAGCACTGAAGCTTTCTTT. Residues: CASSLGQGSTEAFF.

The J gene is TRBJ2-3, the V gene TRBV24-1; 9 nucleotides match TRBD2. Losses at the gene ends were 0 bases for V and 2 bases for J; bases not matched to a gene: 5. From germline, CDR1 is KGHDR and CDR2 SFDVKD. This CDR3 comprises 17 residues. CDR3 amino acids: CATSDLGAGGDTDTQYF. DNA of the CDR3: TGTGCCACCAGTGATTTGGGAGCGGGAGGTGACACAGATACGCAGTATTTT.

V is TRBV18 and J is TRBJ2-5; D is ambiguous. Germline lookup yields CDR1 KGHSH and CDR2 LQKENI. Trimming pared 6 bases from V and 5 bases from J, leaving 10 bases between. This CDR3 contains 12 residues. CDR3 sequence: CASSPYSETQYF. The CDR3 DNA reads as TGTGCCAGCTCTCCTTACTCCGAGACCCAGTACTTC.

The V gene is TRBV25-1, the J gene TRBJ2-7; TRBD2 is a possible D gene (5 bases). The CDR3 is 13 residues long. Germline CDR1 is MGHDK and CDR2 is SYGVNS. V was shortened by 2 bases and J by 6 bases, with 11 bases between the two germline ends. CDR3 bases: TGTGCCAGCAGTGAAGACGTTGGGAGCGAGCAGTACTTC. Translating gives CASSEDVGSEQYF.

This chain connects TRBV18 to TRBJ2-1; 8 bases are shared with TRBD1. V trimming: 4 bases; J trimming: 7 bases; junction bases outside the gene matches: 9. The V gene's germline CDR1 is KGHSH and CDR2 LQKENI. The CDR3 totals 15 residues. CDR3 sequence (DNA): TGTGCCAGCTCACTCCACCTCAGGGGGCTTAATGAGCAGTTCTTC. As protein: CASSLHLRGLNEQFF.

The chain carries TRBV5-1 and TRBJ2-1, with a tentative D call TRBD1 (5 bases). Germline assignment: CDR1 SGHRS and CDR2 YFSETQ. V was shortened by 1 base and J by 0 bases, with 14 bases between the two germline ends. The CDR3 has 17 residues. This CDR3 reads CASSLFSRTLSYNEQFF. The CDR3 DNA is TGCGCCAGCAGCTTGTTCTCACGGACACTCTCCTACAATGAGCAGTTCTTC.

This sequence joins TRBV25-1 and TRBJ2-7; 9 bases align to TRBD1. Germline lookup yields CDR1 MGHDK and CDR2 SYGVNS. The CDR3 length is 15 residues. With 1 base clipped from V and 6 bases from J, the junction kept 7 bases outside the gene matches. The CDR3 nucleotides are TGTGCCAGCAGTGAATTCGGGACAGGGTTCTCCGAGCAGTACTTC. It encodes CASSEFGTGFSEQYF.

The chain is built from TRBV7-3 and TRBJ2-3, with 9 bases that match TRBD2. The CDR3 loop spans 15 amino acids. The junction had 9 bases not matched to a gene; V was cut back by 5 bases and J by 6 bases. The germline V gene has CDR1 SGHTA and CDR2 FQGTGA. CDR3 sequence reads: CASSKSGGQVDTQYF. The CDR3 bases are TGTGCCAGCAGCAAGAGCGGGGGGCAGGTCGATACGCAGTATTTT.

This chain's CDR3 is CASSQNQQGFENTEAFF. The CDR3 coding sequence is TGTGCCAGCAGCCAAAACCAACAGGGATTTGAGAACACTGAAGCTTTCTTT. The gene calls are TRBV3-1 (or the pseudogene TRBV3-2) and TRBJ1-1; TRBD1 might be the D (6 bases). Per germline, CDR1 LGHDT and CDR2 YNNKEL (reference sequence). CDR3 length equals 17 residues. V dropped 2 bases and J dropped 1 base, with 17 bases sitting between them.

This chain connects TRBV12-3 or TRBV12-4 to TRBJ1-3; D unclear. Trimming shortened V by 6 bases and J by 2 bases, and 5 bases separated the two germline ends. The CDR3 sequence is 12 residues long. CDR3 bases: TGTGCCAGCAGCCAGGCTGGAAACACCATATATTTT. Translated: CASSQAGNTIYF.

The DNA for the CDR3 is TGTGCCAGCAGCCGGGGTCAGCTGAACACTGAAGCTTTCTTT. The encoded protein is CASSRGQLNTEAFF. The rearrangement joins TRBV7-9 to TRBJ1-1; D is unresolved. This CDR3 has 14 residues. V lost 5 bases and J lost 0, with 10 bases in between. Per germline, CDR1 SEHNR and CDR2 FQNEAQ (reference sequence).

This clone was counted a few times. The chain uses TRBV9 and TRBJ2-2, with TRBD1 matching over 7 bases. Germline V gene data show CDR1 as SGDLS and CDR2 as YYNGEE. J was trimmed by 0 bases and V by 3 bases; bases with no gene match: 8. CDR3 size: 17 residues. As DNA, the CDR3 is TGTGCCAGCAGCGCTCATCGGACAGGAACGAACACCGGGGAGCTGTTTTTT. It encodes CASSAHRTGTNTGELFF.

The chain links TRBV19 to TRBJ2-1, with D maybe TRBD1 (6 bases). Germline V gene sequence: CDR1 LNHDA, CDR2 SQIVND (reference sequence). V gave up 8 bases and J gave up 0 bases, with 17 bases separating them. The CDR3 has 16 residues. CDR3 nucleotides: TGTGCCAGTGGTGACCCCGGACAGAGCTCCTACAATGAGCAGTTCTTC. Translation gives CASGDPGQSSYNEQFF.

This sequence joins TRBV6-5 and TRBJ2-7, with D tentatively TRBD2 (6 bases). Trimming cost V 5 bases and J 0 bases, with 11 bases left between them. Germline loops: CDR1 MNHEY, CDR2 SVGAGI. This CDR3 has 14 residues. This CDR3 is CASSRDGSSYEQYF. CDR3 nucleotides: TGTGCCAGCAGTAGGGACGGGAGCTCCTACGAGCAGTACTTC.

This clone was seen just once. The chain couples TRBV28 to TRBJ1-1; possibly TRBD1 for D (6 bases). With 6 bases removed from V and 1 base from J, the gap between germline ends came to 15 bases. Germline lookup yields CDR1 MDHEN and CDR2 SYDVKM. This CDR3 region has 15 residues. CDR3 nucleotide sequence: TGTGCCAGCAGGGACTCCGGACAGAGGAACACTGAAGCTTTCTTT. This sequence encodes CASRDSGQRNTEAFF.